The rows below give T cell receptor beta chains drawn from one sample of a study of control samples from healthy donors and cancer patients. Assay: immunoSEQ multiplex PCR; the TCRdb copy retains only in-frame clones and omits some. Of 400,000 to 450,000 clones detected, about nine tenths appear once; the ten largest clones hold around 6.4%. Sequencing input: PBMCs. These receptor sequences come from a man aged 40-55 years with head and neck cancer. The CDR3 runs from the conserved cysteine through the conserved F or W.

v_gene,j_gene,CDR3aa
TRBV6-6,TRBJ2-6,CASSRSKGGSGANVLTF
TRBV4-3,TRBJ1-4,CASSQDRNRGEEDEKLFF
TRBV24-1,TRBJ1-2,CATGNFGDYTF
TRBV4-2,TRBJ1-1,CASSQERGRRDTEAFF
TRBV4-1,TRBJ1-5,CASSPWPGGSNQPQHF
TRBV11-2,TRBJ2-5,CASSLDRAGGETQYF
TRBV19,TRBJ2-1,CASSIPGGSYNEQFF
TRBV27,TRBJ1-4,CASSLNGQGRNEKLFF
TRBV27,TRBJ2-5,CASSLWHQETQYF
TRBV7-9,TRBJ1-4,CASSHTGVDTLF
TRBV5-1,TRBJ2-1,CASSLGLGFEEQFF
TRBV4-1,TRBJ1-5,CASSQHSQGPQHF
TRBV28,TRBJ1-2,CASSDRAYGYTF
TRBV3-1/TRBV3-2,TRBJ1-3,CASSLRLNSGNTIYF
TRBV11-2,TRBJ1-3,CASSLRGQSGNTIYF
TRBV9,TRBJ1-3,CASSASGRGTGNTIYF
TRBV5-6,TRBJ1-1,CASSPRGVSMDTEAFF
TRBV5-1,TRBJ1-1,CASSLANLDTEAFF
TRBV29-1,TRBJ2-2,CSVSRRQGAGTGELFF
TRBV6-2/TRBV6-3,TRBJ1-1,CASTPGTEAFF